Listed below are T cell receptor beta chains from one sample, sequenced in a study of T cells in tumors after PD-1 blockade. The data were produced by immunoSEQ multiplex PCR, yet TCRdb's version contains in-frame clones alone and is incomplete. The table records 60,000 to 75,000 clones, 74% of them present only once. The specimen comprised PBMCs, sampled after anti-PD-1 treatment. Source of these receptors: a human donor with basal cell carcinoma. Both conserved end residues are part of each CDR3. Each record gives: D gene, J gene, V gene, clone size, CDR3 DNA, CDR3 protein. The D gene is left open where the match is weak. Clone size is shown for a subset of rows, as once, few, many or a class of expanded clone.

>TRBD1|TRBJ2-7|TRBV27|many
TGTGCCAGCAGTTCAGGACAGGGTGGGATCTACGAGCAGTACTTC
CASSSGQGGIYEQYF
>NA|TRBJ1-1|TRBV28|NA
TGTGCCAGCAGGGGAAGGGGCTGGGACACTGAAGCTTTCTTT
CASRGRGWDTEAFF
>NA|TRBJ1-6|TRBV10-2|NA
TGCGCCAGCAGTGAGTTAGAAAGGTCCAGCTCCTATAATTCACCCCTCCACTTT
CASSELERSSSYNSPLHF
>NA|TRBJ2-3|TRBV19|once
TGTGCCAGTAGTATATCCCTCCGGGGGCGAAGCACAGATACGCAGTATTTT
CASSISLRGRSTDTQYF
>NA|TRBJ2-7|TRBV5-1|NA
TGCGCCAGCAGCTTTTCAATCACCCTTTCCTACGAGCAGTACTTC
CASSFSITLSYEQYF
>NA|TRBJ2-1|TRBV23-1|NA
TGCGCCAGCAGTCCAACAGGGATGAATGAGCAGTTCTTC
CASSPTGMNEQFF
>NA|TRBJ1-2|TRBV15|NA
TGTGCCACCAGCAGTATCTCAAAAGCTAACTATGGCTACACCTTC
CATSSISKANYGYTF
>NA|TRBJ1-5|TRBV27|NA
TGTGCCAGCAGTTGGGAGAGGGGTCAGCCCCAGCATTTT
CASSWERGQPQHF
>NA|TRBJ1-5|TRBV19|NA
TGTGCCAGTAGTATCACAGGAAAAAATCAGCCCCAGCATTTT
CASSITGKNQPQHF
>TRBD1|TRBJ2-7|TRBV28|few
TGTGCCAGCAGCAAACTTGGGACAGCCGTCTACGAGCAGTACTTC
CASSKLGTAVYEQYF
>TRBD2|TRBJ2-7|TRBV7-2|NA
TGTGCCAGCAGCTCGGGGGGTTCAAACTACGAGCAGTACTTC
CASSSGGSNYEQYF
>NA|TRBJ1-1|TRBV29-1|once
TGCAGCGTTATAGGGCGGATGAACACTGAAGCTTTCTTT
CSVIGRMNTEAFF
>TRBD2|TRBJ2-2|TRBV7-2|NA
TGTGCCAGCAGCGCCGGACTAGCGGGGAAAATCGAGCTGTTTTTT
CASSAGLAGKIELFF
>NA|TRBJ1-2|TRBV20-1|NA
TGCAGCTCAAATACTAACTATGGCTACACCTTC
CSSNTNYGYTF
>TRBD1|TRBJ1-6|TRBV7-2|NA
TGTGCCAGCAGCCCCCGGGACAGGGTAGTAGAGCTGTATAATTCACCCCTCCACTTT
CASSPRDRVVELYNSPLHF
>TRBD1|TRBJ2-1|TRBV6-5|NA
TGTGCCAGCAGTTACGCGAAGACAGGGGGAGGCAATGAGCAGTTCTTC
CASSYAKTGGGNEQFF
>NA|TRBJ2-7|TRBV6-6|few
TGTGCCAGCAGTTTACCCTCCAGGGTCCACGAGCAGTACTTC
CASSLPSRVHEQYF
>NA|TRBJ1-1|TRBV28|NA
TGTGCCACCCAAGGGACGGCGAACACTGAAGCTTTCTTT
CATQGTANTEAFF
>NA|TRBJ2-1|TRBV28|NA
TGTGCCAGCAGTTTCACAGGCACCTACAATGAGCAGTTCTTC
CASSFTGTYNEQFF
>TRBD1|TRBJ2-3|TRBV6-5|once
TGTGCCAGCAGTTACGAAAGGGGGCGCACAGATACGCAGTATTTT
CASSYERGRTDTQYF
>NA|TRBJ2-3|TRBV6-9|few
TGTGCCAGCAGTTATTACCCGACTCCTATTACGCAGTATTTT
CASSYYPTPITQYF
>NA|TRBJ1-5|TRBV10-1|NA
TGCGCCAGCACCGCGATGGGGGAAAATCAGCCCCAGCATTTT
CASTAMGENQPQHF